Listed below are T cell receptor beta chains from one sample, sequenced in a study of vaccination and CD4 T cells after COVID-19. TCRdb passed the PCR reads through MiXCR, listing each CDR3 protein once. Seen here are about 21,000 distinct CDR3 sequences, around two fifths observed once, and the top ten hold approximately 20%. No antigen is known for these receptors. The sample in question was CD4+ T cells from blood, cultured in vitro, obtained before SARS-CoV-2 vaccination. The source is a human donor who received a COVID-19 vaccine. The CDR3 runs from the conserved cysteine through the conserved F or W. A D gene is named only where the DNA matches it firmly.

TRBV12-3/TRBV12-4	13	TRBJ1-6	.	CASSFVGDSPLHF
TRBV20-1	16	TRBJ2-4	TRBD2	CSARDTSGGAGNIQYF
TRBV6-1	14	TRBJ2-4	.	CASSPTLARNIQYF
TRBV2	15	TRBJ1-2	.	CASSVARDHLRGYTF
TRBV6-1	19	TRBJ1-2	TRBD1	CASSANFGTVYLANYGYTF
TRBV1	15	TRBJ1-5	.	CTSSRKDRALQPQHF
TRBV20-1	12	TRBJ1-2	.	CSASQGNYGYTF
TRBV11-3	14	TRBJ2-3	.	CASSLGSSTDTQYF
TRBV21-1	18	TRBJ1-5	.	CASENKEAGMSGNQPQHF
TRBV20-1	14	TRBJ2-3	TRBD1	CSARSGTGADTQYF
TRBV20-1	11	TRBJ2-5	.	CSGTVQETQYF
TRBV5-1	13	TRBJ2-5	.	CASSSQLAETQYF
TRBV5-4	16	TRBJ2-1	TRBD1	CASSNLGTGSYNEQFF
TRBV20-1	17	TRBJ2-5	.	CSARDFSLPRLQETQYF
TRBV7-8	13	TRBJ1-2	.	CASSLDGNYGYTF
TRBV12-3/TRBV12-4	13	TRBJ1-5	.	CASSLAGNQPQHF
TRBV27	14	TRBJ2-3	TRBD1	CASSQDRSTDTQYF
TRBV2	15	TRBJ1-5	.	CASSVGRANNQPQHF
TRBV18	17	TRBJ1-3	TRBD1	CASSSGTGELAGNTIYF
TRBV6-1	15	TRBJ1-1	.	CASSVTELREAEAFF
TRBV7-3	15	TRBJ2-5	TRBD2	CASSLGSGGAQTQYF
TRBV6-1	17	TRBJ1-5	.	CASREGWGRDSNQPQHF
TRBV7-2	16	TRBJ2-3	TRBD2	CASSLDTGGGTDTQYF
TRBV19	12	TRBJ1-6	.	CASSAYNSPLHF
TRBV19	15	TRBJ2-1	.	CASSIEGRPSDEQFF
TRBV20-1	18	TRBJ2-7	TRBD1	CSARDPIRTGTGVYEQYF